This TCR beta chain was obtained from a study of blood T cell repertoires in COVID-19. As for the study in general: Sources were T cells, B-cell-depleted T cells, or PBMCs; the material itself was cDNA or gDNA.

Source study methods: Researchers report that nucleated cell counts were estimated from reference gene primer amplification. Produced via immunoSEQ multiplex PCR; TCRdb's table is partial and in-frame only. For V, J and clone size, that table is used; D and trimming come from the DNA. The sample carries 300,000 or so clones, 85% to 90% recorded once. The CDR3 totals 15 residues. CDR1 is SQVTM, CDR2 ANQGSEA, per germline. J was trimmed by 2 bases and V by 4 bases; bases with no gene match: 6. The source of this sequence is a woman aged 40-49 years who had recovered from COVID-19. The chain is built from TRBV29-1 and TRBJ2-5; 11 bases fit TRBD2. Sequencing was done on a sample of peripheral blood. CDR3 sequence (DNA): TGCAGCGTTGTTGGACTAGCGGGCCCGCAAGAGACCCAGTACTTC. Translation gives CSVVGLAGPQETQYF.